What follows are 5 T cell receptor beta chains derived from one specimen sequenced in a study of cytomegalovirus exposure and HLA in healthy donors. PCR primers comprised 60 Vbeta and 13 Jbeta primers. Assay: immunoSEQ multiplex PCR; the TCRdb copy retains only in-frame clones and omits some. Here the sample spans over 150,000 clones, about three quarters being singletons. The specimen sequenced was PBMCs. The receptor set was obtained from an older woman in good health and CMV-seropositive.

The genes are TRBV10-3 and TRBJ1-1; TRBD1 agrees at 9 bases. The ends lost 10 bases at V and 8 bases at J; junction bases unmatched: 5. The CDR3 spans 11 residues. In germline, CDR1 is ENHRY, CDR2 SYGVKD. The CDR3 spells CATEGQGEAFF. CDR3 bases: TGTGCCACCGAAGGACAGGGGGAAGCTTTCTTT.

V is TRBV5-4 and J is TRBJ2-7; the D gene is possibly TRBD2 (7 bases). The CDR3 runs to 15 residues. With 4 bases removed from V and 0 bases from J, the gap between germline ends came to 14 bases. Germline V CDR1 and CDR2: SGHNT, YYREEE (reference sequence). CDR3 in amino acids: CASSLLGGLSYEQYF. The CDR3 bases are TGTGCCAGCAGCCTCTTGGGGGGGCTCTCCTACGAGCAGTACTTC.

This clone was counted a few times. The J gene is TRBJ2-5, the V gene TRBV9; 12 bases align to TRBD2. Germline values: CDR1 SGDLS, CDR2 YYNGEE. Germline trimming cut 4 bases from V and 7 bases from J; bases unmatched to any gene: 5. The CDR3 loop spans 14 amino acids. This chain's CDR3 is CASSRTSGAGTQYF. DNA of the CDR3: TGTGCCAGCAGCAGGACTAGCGGGGCGGGGACCCAGTACTTC.

The gene calls are TRBV28 and TRBJ2-7; TRBD2 matches at 10 bases. The CDR3 contains 17 residues. V was pared by 10 bases and J by 0 bases, with 15 bases of the junction left unmatched. Germline V gene lookup returns CDR1 MDHEN and CDR2 SYDVKM. CDR3 region: CATENRTSGTYSYEQYF. As DNA, the CDR3 is TGTGCCACGGAGAATCGGACTAGCGGAACCTACTCCTACGAGCAGTACTTC.

In DNA, the CDR3 is TGTGCCAGCAGCTTAGTCTACGACAGGGATGGCTACACCTTC. Amino acids: CASSLVYDRDGYTF. This chain connects TRBV7-2 to TRBJ1-2, with 7 bases identical to TRBD1. The germline CDR1 and CDR2 sequences are SGHTA and FQGNSA. V gave up 1 base and J gave up 6 bases; unmatched junction bases: 5. This CDR3 comprises 14 residues. Full variable domain (missing parts from reference TRBV7-2 and TRBJ1-2): GAGVSQSPSNKVTEKGKDVELRCDPISGHTALYWYRQSLGQGLEFLIYFQGNSAPDKSGLPSDRFSAERTGGSVSTLTIQRTQQEDSAVYLCASSLVYDRDGYTFGSGTRLTVV.